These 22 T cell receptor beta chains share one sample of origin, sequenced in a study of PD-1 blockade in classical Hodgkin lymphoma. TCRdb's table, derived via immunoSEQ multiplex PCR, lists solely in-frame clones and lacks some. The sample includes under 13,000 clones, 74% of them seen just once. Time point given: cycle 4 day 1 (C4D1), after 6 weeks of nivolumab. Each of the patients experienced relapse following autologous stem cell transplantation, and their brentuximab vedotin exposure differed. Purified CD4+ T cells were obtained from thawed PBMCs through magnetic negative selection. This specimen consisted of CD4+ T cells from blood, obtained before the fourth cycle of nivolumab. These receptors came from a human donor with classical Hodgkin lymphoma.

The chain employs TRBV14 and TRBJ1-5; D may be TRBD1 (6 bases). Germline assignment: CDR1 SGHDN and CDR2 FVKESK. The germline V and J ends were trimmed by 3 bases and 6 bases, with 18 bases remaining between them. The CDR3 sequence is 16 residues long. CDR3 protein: CASSHADRRSRQPQHF. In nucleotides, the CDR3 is TGTGCCAGCAGCCACGCGGACAGACGAAGTCGTCAGCCCCAGCATTTT.

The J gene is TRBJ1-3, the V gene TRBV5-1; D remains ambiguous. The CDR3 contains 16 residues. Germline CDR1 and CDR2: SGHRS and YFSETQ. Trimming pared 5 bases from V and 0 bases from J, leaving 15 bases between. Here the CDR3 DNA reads TGCGCCAGCAGTCTGGGAGCGTATACCTCTGGAAACACCATATATTTT. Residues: CASSLGAYTSGNTIYF.

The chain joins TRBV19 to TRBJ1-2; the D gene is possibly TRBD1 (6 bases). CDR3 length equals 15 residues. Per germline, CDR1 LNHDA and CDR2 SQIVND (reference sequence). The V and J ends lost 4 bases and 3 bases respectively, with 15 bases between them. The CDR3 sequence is CASSTPGRGDYGYTF. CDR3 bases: TGTGCCAGTAGTACCCCCGGCAGGGGCGACTATGGCTACACCTTC.

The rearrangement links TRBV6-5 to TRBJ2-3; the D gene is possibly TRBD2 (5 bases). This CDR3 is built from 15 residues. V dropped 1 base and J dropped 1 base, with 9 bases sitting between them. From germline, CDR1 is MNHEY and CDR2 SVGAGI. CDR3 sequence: CASSYWGSGTDTQYF. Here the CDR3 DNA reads TGTGCCAGCAGTTACTGGGGTAGCGGCACAGATACGCAGTATTTT.

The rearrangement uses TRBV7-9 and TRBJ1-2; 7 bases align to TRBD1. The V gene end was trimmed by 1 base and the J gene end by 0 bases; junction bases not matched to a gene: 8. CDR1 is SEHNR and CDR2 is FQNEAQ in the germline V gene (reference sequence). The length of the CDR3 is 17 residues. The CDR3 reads CASSLELTGAPNYGYTF. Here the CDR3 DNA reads TGTGCCAGCAGCTTAGAATTAACAGGGGCGCCTAACTATGGCTACACCTTC.

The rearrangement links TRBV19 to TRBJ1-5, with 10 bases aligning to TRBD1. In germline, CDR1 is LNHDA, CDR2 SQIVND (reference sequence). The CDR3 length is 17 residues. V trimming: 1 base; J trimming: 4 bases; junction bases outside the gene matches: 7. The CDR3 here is CASSIGLGDRGNQPQHF. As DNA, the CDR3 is TGTGCCAGTAGTATAGGACTTGGGGACAGGGGAAATCAGCCCCAGCATTTT.

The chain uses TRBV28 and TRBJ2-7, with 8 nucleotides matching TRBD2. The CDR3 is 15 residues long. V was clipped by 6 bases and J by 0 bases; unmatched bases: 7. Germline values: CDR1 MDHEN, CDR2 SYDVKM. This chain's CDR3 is CASSSAGVTSYEQYF. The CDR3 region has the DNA TGTGCCAGCAGCTCAGCGGGAGTGACCTCCTACGAGCAGTACTTC.

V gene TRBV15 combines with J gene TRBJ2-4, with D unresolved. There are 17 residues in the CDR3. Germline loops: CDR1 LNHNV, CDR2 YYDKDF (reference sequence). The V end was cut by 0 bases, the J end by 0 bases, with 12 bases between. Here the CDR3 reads CATSRDMRSLAKNIQYF. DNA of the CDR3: TGTGCCACCAGCAGAGATATGAGGTCACTAGCCAAAAACATTCAGTACTTC.

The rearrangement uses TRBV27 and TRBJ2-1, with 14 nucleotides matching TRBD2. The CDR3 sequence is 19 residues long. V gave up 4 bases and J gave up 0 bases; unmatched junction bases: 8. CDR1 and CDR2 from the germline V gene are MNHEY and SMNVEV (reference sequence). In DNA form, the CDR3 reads TGTGCCAGCAGTTCAGGACTAGCGGGAGGACTCCTCTCCTACAATGAGCAGTTCTTC. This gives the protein CASSSGLAGGLLSYNEQFF.

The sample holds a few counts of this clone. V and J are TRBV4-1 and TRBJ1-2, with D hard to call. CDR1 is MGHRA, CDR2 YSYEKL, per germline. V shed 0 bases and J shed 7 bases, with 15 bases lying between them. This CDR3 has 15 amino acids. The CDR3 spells CASSQESRVLGGYTF. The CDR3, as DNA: TGCGCCAGCAGCCAAGAGAGTCGAGTCTTGGGTGGCTACACCTTC.

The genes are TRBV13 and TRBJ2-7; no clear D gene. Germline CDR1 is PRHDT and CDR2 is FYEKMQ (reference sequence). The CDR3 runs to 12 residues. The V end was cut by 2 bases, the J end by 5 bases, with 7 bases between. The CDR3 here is CASSLMAHEQYF. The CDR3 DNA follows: TGTGCCAGCAGCTTAATGGCCCACGAGCAGTACTTC.

The CDR3 coding sequence is TGTGCCAGCAGTGGGGACAGTTTCTATGGCTACACCTTC. Translating it yields CASSGDSFYGYTF. The V gene is TRBV2, the J gene TRBJ1-2, with 7 bases matching TRBD1. The V and J ends lost 4 bases and 4 bases, in that order; junction bases with no gene match: 3. Germline CDR1 SNHLY, CDR2 FYNNEI. This CDR3 contains 13 residues.

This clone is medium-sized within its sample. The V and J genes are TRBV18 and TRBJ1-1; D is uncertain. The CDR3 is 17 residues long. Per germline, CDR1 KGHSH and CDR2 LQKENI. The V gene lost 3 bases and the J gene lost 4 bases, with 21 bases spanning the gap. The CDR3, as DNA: TGTGCCAGCTCACCTAGAACAGTACCGGGCCTTAGCACTGAAGCTTTCTTT. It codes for CASSPRTVPGLSTEAFF.

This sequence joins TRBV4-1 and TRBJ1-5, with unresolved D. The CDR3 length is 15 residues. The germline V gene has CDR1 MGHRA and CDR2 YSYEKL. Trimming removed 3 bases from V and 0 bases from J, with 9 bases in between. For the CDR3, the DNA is TGCGCCAGCAGCCACGCCTTCAATAGCAATCAGCCCCAGCATTTT. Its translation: CASSHAFNSNQPQHF.

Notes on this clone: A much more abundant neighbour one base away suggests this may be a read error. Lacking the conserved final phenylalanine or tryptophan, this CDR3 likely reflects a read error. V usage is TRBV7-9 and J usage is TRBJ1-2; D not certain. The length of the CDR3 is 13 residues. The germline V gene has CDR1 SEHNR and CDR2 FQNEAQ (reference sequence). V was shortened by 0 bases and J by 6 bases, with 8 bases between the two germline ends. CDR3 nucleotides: TGTGCCAGCAGCTTAGCGGATAGAGATGGCTACACCCTC. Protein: CASSLADRDGYTL.

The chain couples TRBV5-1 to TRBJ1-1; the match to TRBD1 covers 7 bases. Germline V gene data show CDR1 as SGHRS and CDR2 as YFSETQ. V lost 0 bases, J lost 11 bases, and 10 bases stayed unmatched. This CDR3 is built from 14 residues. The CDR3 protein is CASSLETLGGDAFF. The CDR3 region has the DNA TGCGCCAGCAGCTTGGAAACTTTAGGGGGCGATGCTTTCTTT.

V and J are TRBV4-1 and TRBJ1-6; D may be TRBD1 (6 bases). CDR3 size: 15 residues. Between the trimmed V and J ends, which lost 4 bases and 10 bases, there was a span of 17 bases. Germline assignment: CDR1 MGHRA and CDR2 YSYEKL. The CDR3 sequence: CASSPNPSGDSPLHF. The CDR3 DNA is TGCGCCAGCAGCCCCAACCCGTCAGGGGACTCACCCCTCCACTTT.

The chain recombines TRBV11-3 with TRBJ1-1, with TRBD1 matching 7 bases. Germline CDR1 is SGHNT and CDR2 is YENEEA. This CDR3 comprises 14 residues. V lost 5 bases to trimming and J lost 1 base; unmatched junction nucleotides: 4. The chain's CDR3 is CASSRQGPNTEAFF. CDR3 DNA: TGTGCCAGCAGCCGACAGGGACCGAACACTGAAGCTTTCTTT. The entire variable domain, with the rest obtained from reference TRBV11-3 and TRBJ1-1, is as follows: EAGVVQSPRYKIIEKKQPVAFWCNPISGHNTLYWYLQNLGQGPELLIRYENEEAVDDSQLPKDRFSAERLKGVDSTLKIQPAELGDSAVYLCASSRQGPNTEAFFGQGTRLTVV.

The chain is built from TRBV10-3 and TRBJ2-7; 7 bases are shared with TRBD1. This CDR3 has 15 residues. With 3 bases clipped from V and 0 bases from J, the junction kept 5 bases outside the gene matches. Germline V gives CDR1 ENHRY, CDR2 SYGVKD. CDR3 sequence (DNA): TGTGCCATCAGTGACGTGGCAGGGGGCTCCTACGAGCAGTACTTC. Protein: CAISDVAGGSYEQYF.

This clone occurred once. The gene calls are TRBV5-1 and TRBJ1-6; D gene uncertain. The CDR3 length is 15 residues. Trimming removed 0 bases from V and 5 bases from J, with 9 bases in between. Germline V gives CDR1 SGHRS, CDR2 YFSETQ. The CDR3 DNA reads TGCGCCAGCAGCTTGGAACAGCGGCATAATTCACCCCTCCACTTT. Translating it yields CASSLEQRHNSPLHF.

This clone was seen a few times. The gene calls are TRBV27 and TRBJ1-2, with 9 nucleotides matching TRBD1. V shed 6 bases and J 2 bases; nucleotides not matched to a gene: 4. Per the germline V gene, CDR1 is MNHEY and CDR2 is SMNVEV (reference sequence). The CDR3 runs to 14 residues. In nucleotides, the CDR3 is TGTGCCAGCAGCCAGGGACAGGGCAACTATGGCTACACCTTC. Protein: CASSQGQGNYGYTF.

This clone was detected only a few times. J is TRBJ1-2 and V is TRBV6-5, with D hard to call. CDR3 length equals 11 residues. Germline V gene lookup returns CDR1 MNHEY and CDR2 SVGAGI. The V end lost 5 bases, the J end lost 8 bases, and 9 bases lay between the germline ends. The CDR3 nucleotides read TGTGCCAGCAGTGCGCCGGGGGGCTACACCTTC. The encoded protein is CASSAPGGYTF.